This TCR beta chain was documented in a study of CD8 T cells in Susac syndrome. Study-wide background: Among the Susac syndrome patients sequenced, about 6 had active disease and fewer than 10 were in remission. When their blood was taken, the Susac syndrome patients had either not yet had any therapy, were taking corticosteroids, or were taking intravenous immunoglobulin alone.

It was with random hexamers that about 0.45 to 1 ug RNA was reverse transcribed. A multiplex approach, immunoSEQ multiplex PCR, amplified TCR beta CDR3 across 54 Vbeta and 13 Jbeta. TCRdb called the immunoSEQ multiplex PCR reads again in MiXCR, with one record for every CDR3 protein. The table has fewer than 200,000 distinct CDR3 sequences, more than 85% seen once. Comment on this clonotype: Antigen: not known.

Points from the study as a whole: No clonal expansion appeared among CD4+ T cells in Susac patients.

Germline lookup yields CDR1 DFQATT and CDR2 SNEGSKA (reference sequence). V gave up 3 bases and J gave up 1 base, with 9 bases separating them. This CDR3 is built from 13 residues. The clonotype originates from a human donor with Susac syndrome. The material sequenced was CD4+ T cells from PBMCs. The chain couples TRBV20-1 to TRBJ1-1, with D hard to call. The CDR3, as DNA: TGCAGTGCTAGTAGAGAGGGGAACACTGAAGCTTTCTTT. The encoded protein is CSASREGNTEAFF.